The T cell receptor (beta chain) described here comes from a study of Graves' ophthalmopathy and Graves' hyperthyroidism. Looking at the study overall: Untreated patients at initial diagnosis provided peripheral blood. Whole-study results and caveats: The majority of expanded thyroid clonotypes above 0.001 frequency also occurred in blood.

CDR3 regions of TCR beta were amplified from RNA transcripts. First-round RT-PCR with HTBI primers preceded a second-round multiplex PCR. TCRdb fed the multiplex PCR reads into MiXCR, producing one record per CDR3 protein. The data show about 700,000 distinct CDR3 sequences, 35% to 50% seen once. Moderate-to-severe activity, CAS ≥3, NOSPECS ≥4 and a duration under 3 months were seen in donors with ophthalmopathy. Diagnoses were established from clinical symptoms, serum thyroxine, TRAb, thyroid ultrasound and orbital computed tomography. CDR3 size: 15 residues. V shed 3 bases and J 6 bases; nucleotides not matched to a gene: 5. Germline CDR1 SGHRS, CDR2 YFSETQ. There are a few counts of this clonotype. Its target is unknown.

This chain connects TRBV5-1 to TRBJ1-6; 8 bases map to TRBD1. The sequence derives from an adult man with Graves' ophthalmopathy. The sequenced sample consisted of peripheral blood. The CDR3 spells CASSWGQAGNSPLHF. The DNA for the CDR3 is TGCGCCAGCAGCTGGGGACAGGCGGGTAATTCACCCCTCCACTTT.